This T cell receptor beta chain was captured in a study of shared clonotypes between healthy human individuals. Study-wide results and caveats: The study's rarefaction showed incomplete sorted-subset sequencing despite large depth. Only a few donors were included, so the genetic and exposure-history diversity represented was limited.

Sorted-subset replicate PCRs used about 200 ng DNA, around 31,000 T cell genomes. Clones were sequenced by immunoSEQ multiplex PCR, and TCRdb holds only the in-frame ones, with some missing. The sample consists of 800,000 or so clones, approximately 96% of them appearing once. Germline values: CDR1 SEHNR, CDR2 FQNEAQ (reference sequence). V was pared by 4 bases and J by 2 bases, with 14 bases of the junction left unmatched. The CDR3 runs 17 residues. CD8 cells regarded as naive lacked CD45RO, were positively chosen for CCR7, and omitted terminally differentiated effector memory CD45RA+ cells. Remarks on this clone: Its antigen is unknown.

This clonotype originated in a man aged 25 to 45 in good health. Sequencing was done on a sample of naive CD8+ T cells sorted from blood. The V call is TRBV7-9, the J call TRBJ2-7, with 7 bases matching TRBD1. CDR3 in DNA: TGTGCCAGCAGCTCGCCATCTACCCTCAGGGGGACCTACGAGCAGTACTTC. Protein sequence: CASSSPSTLRGTYEQYF.